This is a list of T cell receptor beta chains from one sample in a study of T cell repertoires in aging, cancer and after chemotherapy. Via MiXCR, TCRdb re-called the multiplex PCR reads, giving one row per CDR3 protein. The sample records some 11,000 distinct CDR3 sequences, roughly 29% being singletons. The sequenced material came from blood. The receptor source for this set is a human donor in good health. Each CDR3 is given with its conserved first and last residue. Each record gives: D gene, clone size, V gene, J gene, CDR3 DNA, CDR3 protein. A D gene is named only where the DNA matches it firmly. The size field is filled for only some rows; it gives once, few, many or a size class.

D gene: TRBD1
clone size: few
V gene: TRBV27
J gene: TRBJ2-7
CDR3 DNA: TGTGCCAGCAGGTCAGGGGGCCGGTCCTACGAGCAGTACTTC
CDR3 protein: CASRSGGRSYEQYF

D gene: TRBD1
clone size: medium-sized
V gene: TRBV29-1
J gene: TRBJ2-7
CDR3 DNA: TGCAGCGTTATCCGGGACAGGGAATATGACGAGCAGTACTTC
CDR3 protein: CSVIRDREYDEQYF

D gene: .
clone size: medium-sized
V gene: TRBV6-5
J gene: TRBJ1-1
CDR3 DNA: TGTGCCACGCAGGGAGGACAATGGAACACTGAAGCTTTCTTT
CDR3 protein: CATQGGQWNTEAFF

D gene: .
clone size: .
V gene: TRBV20-1
J gene: TRBJ2-3
CDR3 DNA: TGCAGTGCTAGATTGCGGGAAAAAATAACAGATACGCAGTATTTT
CDR3 protein: CSARLREKITDTQYF

D gene: .
clone size: .
V gene: TRBV14
J gene: TRBJ1-5
CDR3 DNA: TGTGCCAGCAGCCAAGAGTGGGTGGGACTAAGCAAGCCCCAGCATTTT
CDR3 protein: CASSQEWVGLSKPQHF

D gene: TRBD2
clone size: .
V gene: TRBV6-1
J gene: TRBJ2-7
CDR3 DNA: TGTGCCAGCAGGGTAGCGGGAGGACATTCCTACGAGCAGTACTTC
CDR3 protein: CASRVAGGHSYEQYF

D gene: TRBD2
clone size: .
V gene: TRBV19
J gene: TRBJ2-3
CDR3 DNA: TGTGCCAGTAGTATATCGAGCGGGGGCCTCACAGATACGCAGTATTTT
CDR3 protein: CASSISSGGLTDTQYF

D gene: TRBD2
clone size: few
V gene: TRBV5-4
J gene: TRBJ2-4
CDR3 DNA: TGTGCCAGCAGCCGGGGCGGGGGGCGGGAAAACATTCAGTACTTC
CDR3 protein: CASSRGGGRENIQYF

D gene: .
clone size: few
V gene: TRBV27
J gene: TRBJ2-5
CDR3 DNA: TGTGCCAGCAGTCGCCTTGATCAAGAGACCCAGTACTTC
CDR3 protein: CASSRLDQETQYF

D gene: .
clone size: .
V gene: TRBV18
J gene: TRBJ1-1
CDR3 DNA: TGTGCCAGCTCTTCTTCAGGTGACACTGAAGCTTTCTTT
CDR3 protein: CASSSSGDTEAFF

D gene: TRBD1
clone size: few
V gene: TRBV7-2
J gene: TRBJ2-5
CDR3 DNA: TGTGCCAGCAGCCCGGGGACAGGTCAAGAGACCCAGTACTTC
CDR3 protein: CASSPGTGQETQYF

D gene: .
clone size: few
V gene: TRBV13
J gene: TRBJ2-7
CDR3 DNA: TGTGCCAGCAGTCCTAGCAGCGACGAGCAGTACTTC
CDR3 protein: CASSPSSDEQYF

D gene: .
clone size: few
V gene: TRBV27
J gene: TRBJ2-1
CDR3 DNA: TGTGCCAGCAGTCAAGGGGGACAGGGGTTTAGCGGGAGGACAAGCAGGTTCTACAATGAGCAGTTCTTC
CDR3 protein: CASSQGGQGFSGRTSRFYNEQFF

D gene: .
clone size: .
V gene: TRBV7-3
J gene: TRBJ2-3
CDR3 DNA: TGTGCCAGCAGCTTAAGTGGGGTTGGAAATACGCAGTATTTT
CDR3 protein: CASSLSGVGNTQYF

D gene: TRBD2
clone size: .
V gene: TRBV7-3
J gene: TRBJ2-1
CDR3 DNA: TGTGTCAGCAGCCCCCTGGGGGGGGTGAATGAGCAGTTCTTC
CDR3 protein: CVSSPLGGVNEQFF

D gene: .
clone size: few
V gene: TRBV6-5
J gene: TRBJ2-5
CDR3 DNA: TGTGCCAGCAGTTACAAAGGGGATGGGACCCAGTACTTC
CDR3 protein: CASSYKGDGTQYF

D gene: TRBD1
clone size: .
V gene: TRBV27
J gene: TRBJ2-7
CDR3 DNA: TGTGCCAGCAGCCTCAGGGGGCCCCACGAGCAGTACTTC
CDR3 protein: CASSLRGPHEQYF

D gene: TRBD1
clone size: .
V gene: TRBV28
J gene: TRBJ2-1
CDR3 DNA: TGTGCCAGCAGTCCTTGGACAGGGCCCCACAATGAGCAGTTCTTC
CDR3 protein: CASSPWTGPHNEQFF

D gene: TRBD2
clone size: .
V gene: TRBV29-1
J gene: TRBJ2-5
CDR3 DNA: TGCAGCCCTGTCGGGGGGGCAGAGACCCAGTACTTC
CDR3 protein: CSPVGGAETQYF

D gene: .
clone size: .
V gene: TRBV18
J gene: TRBJ1-5
CDR3 DNA: TGTGCCAGCTCACGAGGGGACAGCAATCAGCCCCAGCATTTT
CDR3 protein: CASSRGDSNQPQHF

D gene: .
clone size: few
V gene: TRBV7-9
J gene: TRBJ1-3
CDR3 DNA: TGTGCCAGCAGCTGGTGGGTCGCAAGCTCTGGAAACACCATATATTTT
CDR3 protein: CASSWWVASSGNTIYF

D gene: TRBD1
clone size: .
V gene: TRBV20-1
J gene: TRBJ2-7
CDR3 DNA: TGCAGTGCAAACAACAGGGGGCGGGACGAGCAGTACTTC
CDR3 protein: CSANNRGRDEQYF

D gene: .
clone size: .
V gene: TRBV6-2/TRBV6-3
J gene: TRBJ1-2
CDR3 DNA: TGTGCCAGCAGTTACGGGGCAGTCTATGGCTACACCTTC
CDR3 protein: CASSYGAVYGYTF

D gene: TRBD2
clone size: .
V gene: TRBV19
J gene: TRBJ2-7
CDR3 DNA: TGTGCCAGTAGATCAAGCGGGGCCGCCTACGAGCAGTACTTC
CDR3 protein: CASRSSGAAYEQYF

D gene: .
clone size: few
V gene: TRBV19
J gene: TRBJ1-1
CDR3 DNA: TGTGCCAGTAGGAGGGGGAGCACTGAAGCTTTCTTT
CDR3 protein: CASRRGSTEAFF

D gene: .
clone size: .
V gene: TRBV20-1
J gene: TRBJ2-3
CDR3 DNA: TGCAGTGCTAGAGATGCACGCGTAGATACGCAGTATTTT
CDR3 protein: CSARDARVDTQYF

D gene: .
clone size: once
V gene: TRBV6-2/TRBV6-3
J gene: TRBJ2-2
CDR3 DNA: TGTGCCAGCAGGGTTGGCGGGGAGCTGCTTTTT
CDR3 protein: CASRVGGELLF

D gene: TRBD1
clone size: few
V gene: TRBV28
J gene: TRBJ1-4
CDR3 DNA: TGTGCCAGCAGTCCCTTATTAAGCGCGGGACAGGGGTTAAGGAAACTGTTTTTT
CDR3 protein: CASSPLLSAGQGLRKLFF

D gene: .
clone size: .
V gene: TRBV4-3
J gene: TRBJ2-7
CDR3 DNA: TGCGCCAGCAGCCAAGGGATCTATGGATACGAGCAGTACTTC
CDR3 protein: CASSQGIYGYEQYF

D gene: .
clone size: .
V gene: TRBV4-2
J gene: TRBJ1-4
CDR3 DNA: TGTGCCAGCAGTCTGGAGCCGGGTGAAAAACTGTTTTTT
CDR3 protein: CASSLEPGEKLFF

D gene: .
clone size: .
V gene: TRBV5-1
J gene: TRBJ2-6
CDR3 DNA: TGCGCCAGCAGCGCAACTAGCTCTGGGGCCAACGTCCTGACTTTC
CDR3 protein: CASSATSSGANVLTF

D gene: .
clone size: .
V gene: TRBV13
J gene: TRBJ1-1
CDR3 DNA: TGTGCCAGCAGACGCAGCCTTGACAAGACCTATGAAGCTTTCTTT
CDR3 protein: CASRRSLDKTYEAFF

D gene: TRBD2
clone size: few
V gene: TRBV20-1
J gene: TRBJ2-7
CDR3 DNA: TGCAGTGTTCCGCCCGCGAGGGAGGGACCCTTCTACGAGCAGTACTTC
CDR3 protein: CSVPPAREGPFYEQYF

D gene: .
clone size: .
V gene: TRBV4-3
J gene: TRBJ1-4
CDR3 DNA: TGCGCCAGCAGCCAACTACCGGGTCAACCGAAGCGGAAACTGTTTTTT
CDR3 protein: CASSQLPGQPKRKLFF

D gene: .
clone size: once
V gene: TRBV6-5
J gene: TRBJ1-6
CDR3 DNA: TGTGCCAGCAGCTTGGGGCAGGGGATCGGTAATTCACCCCTCCACTTT
CDR3 protein: CASSLGQGIGNSPLHF

D gene: TRBD1
clone size: medium-sized
V gene: TRBV20-1
J gene: TRBJ2-7
CDR3 DNA: TGCAGTGCTAGGGGACAGACCTACGAGCAGTACTTC
CDR3 protein: CSARGQTYEQYF

D gene: .
clone size: .
V gene: TRBV5-8
J gene: TRBJ1-1
CDR3 DNA: TGTGCCAGCAGCTTACTCAGGTCGAGGAACACTGAAGCTTTCTTT
CDR3 protein: CASSLLRSRNTEAFF

D gene: .
clone size: medium-sized
V gene: TRBV30
J gene: TRBJ2-7
CDR3 DNA: TGTGCCTGGGCTGGGAGCTCCTACGAGCAGTACTTC
CDR3 protein: CAWAGSSYEQYF